The 4 T cell receptor beta chains below all came from one sample that was sequenced in a study of identical twins. TCRdb analysed the 5' RACE reads with MiXCR anew, one entry per CDR3 protein. The sample lists around 680,000 distinct CDR3 sequences; 8.6% were seen once. These data were also reused for a study on yellow fever vaccine responses in identical twins.

The material sequenced was PBMCs. The receptor source for this set is a young woman in good health.

This clonotype has ten or more counts. V gene TRBV6-5 combines with J gene TRBJ2-7; D is possibly TRBD2 (5 bases). Between the trimmed V and J ends, which lost 2 bases and 6 bases, there was a span of 8 bases. Germline assignment: CDR1 MNHEY and CDR2 SVGAGI. The CDR3 runs 12 residues. CDR3 in DNA: TGTGCCAGCAGTTACCCCCGGGGCGAGCAGTACTTC. It encodes CASSYPRGEQYF.

This clonotype was recorded at least ten times. J is TRBJ1-5 and V is TRBV12-3 or TRBV12-4; a weak D match, TRBD1 (6 bases). The ends were cut back, 6 bases at V and 2 bases at J, with 11 bases in the middle. The CDR3 is 14 amino acids. CDR3 coding DNA: TGTGCCAGCAGCCGGAGGGGGGGCAATCAGCCCCAGCATTTT. Translation: CASSRRGGNQPQHF.

This clonotype was recorded at least ten times. The chain joins TRBV27 to TRBJ1-2; the D gene is possibly TRBD1 (5 bases). Per the germline V gene, CDR1 is MNHEY and CDR2 is SMNVEV (reference sequence). The CDR3 extends over 11 amino acids. V gave up 8 bases and J gave up 2 bases, with 6 bases separating them. DNA of the CDR3: TGTGCCAGCCGGGACAACTATGGCTACACCTTC. Amino acids: CASRDNYGYTF.

The rearrangement joins TRBV4-1 to TRBJ1-2, with 9 bases aligning to TRBD1. The CDR3 contains 15 residues. With 2 bases clipped from V and 8 bases from J, the junction kept 9 bases outside the gene matches. Per germline, CDR1 MGHRA and CDR2 YSYEKL. The CDR3 nucleotides are TGCGCCAGCAGCCAATCCCCAACAGGGGGCGACGGCTACACCTTC. Translating gives CASSQSPTGGDGYTF.